The 5 T cell receptor beta chains presented below share a single source sample, sequenced in a study of T cells in Graves' hyperthyroidism and ophthalmopathy. Amplified regions were TCR beta CDR3 sequences from RNA transcripts. A set of HTBI primers served as the primers for a first-round RT-PCR of the TCR CDR3. From the multiplex PCR reads, TCRdb called clonotypes with MiXCR, one entry per CDR3 protein. The sample records 300,000 to 400,000 distinct CDR3 sequences, 18% being singletons. Sequenced sample: blood. Receptors originate from a woman aged 50 to 60 with Graves' hyperthyroidism.

This clonotype was counted many times. The V and J genes are TRBV7-6 and TRBJ2-1; D call uncertain. V lost 4 bases to trimming and J lost 0 bases, with 10 bases between them. CDR3 length: 15 residues. CDR1 is SGHVS, CDR2 FNYEAQ, per germline. This CDR3 is CASSSSPSSYNEQFF. The CDR3 DNA follows: TGTGCCAGCAGCTCCTCCCCGAGCTCCTACAATGAGCAGTTCTTC.

V usage is TRBV5-4 and J usage is TRBJ2-5; 9 bases match TRBD2. Trimming removed 4 bases from V and 1 base from J; junction bases left unmatched: 8. The CDR3 runs 16 residues. Germline CDR1 SGHNT, CDR2 YYREEE (reference sequence). The CDR3 region is CASSKTPSGVQETQYF. CDR3 nucleotide sequence: TGTGCCAGCAGCAAAACACCTAGCGGGGTCCAAGAGACCCAGTACTTC.

The J gene is TRBJ2-6, the V gene TRBV30; either TRBD1 or TRBD2 may fit D (5 bases each). The CDR3 has 14 amino acids. Between the trimmed V and J ends, which lost 5 bases and 0 bases, there was a span of 8 bases. Germline CDR1 reads GTSNPN; CDR2 reads SVGIG (reference sequence). The chain's CDR3 is CAWGGGSGANVLTF. In DNA, the CDR3 is TGTGCCTGGGGTGGGGGCTCTGGGGCCAACGTCCTGACTTTC.

This clonotype was counted only a few times. The rearrangement uses TRBV27 and TRBJ2-7; 7 positions match TRBD2. CDR3 length: 14 residues. V shed 4 bases, J shed 3 bases, and the junction held 6 bases outside the gene matches. Germline V lookup: CDR1 MNHEY, CDR2 SMNVEV (reference sequence). For the CDR3, the DNA is TGTGCCAGCAGTTCTTCCCCGGGAGGCTACGAGCAGTACGTC. This gives the protein CASSSSPGGYEQYV.

This sequence joins TRBV29-1 and TRBJ1-2; 8 bases are a match to TRBD1. The germline CDR1 and CDR2 sequences are SQVTM and ANQGSEA. Germline trimming cut 2 bases from V and 5 bases from J; bases unmatched to any gene: 4. The CDR3 length is 13 residues. As DNA, the CDR3 is TGCAGCGTTGAATCAGGACAGGGTTATGGCTACACCTTC. It codes for CSVESGQGYGYTF.